This T cell receptor beta chain was sequenced in a study of spatial heterogeneity in lung cancer. For the study at large: Averaged across combinations, each unique TCR and UMI pairing appeared more than ten times in raw reads, which were uncorrected. The study, taken as a whole, reports: In tumors, expanded intratumoral alpha and beta TCR counts tracked mutation counts.

TCRdb processed the 5' RACE reads anew with MiXCR; each CDR3 protein has one entry. The table has over a thousand distinct CDR3 sequences, about 10% seen once; the top ten hold approximately 20%. This sample's time point: sample taken at primary tumor resection. By its share, this clonotype is medium-sized. Its target is not known. Per germline, CDR1 MNHEY and CDR2 SVGAGI. Trimming shortened V by 6 bases and J by 2 bases, and 11 bases separated the two germline ends. The CDR3 is 14 residues long. This receptor was taken from a male donor with early-stage non-small cell lung cancer. J is TRBJ2-1 and V is TRBV6-5; the D call may be TRBD1 or TRBD2 (7 bases each). The sequencing used lung tumor tissue, collected at surgery. This CDR3 reads CASRQGGTYNEQFF. The DNA for the CDR3 is TGTGCCAGCAGGCAGGGGGGGACCTACAATGAGCAGTTCTTC.